These 5 T cell receptor beta chains were sequenced from one sample in a study of response to subunit inactivated influenza vaccine. In TCRdb, the RT-PCR reads were re-called with MiXCR into one record per CDR3 protein. This sample has just under 550,000 distinct CDR3 sequences, with 20% to 25% found just once. The sample was also linked to a second study, of T cells expressing NK-cell markers. From that second work: Template switching by 5'RACE with UMIs generated the TCR beta cDNA.

Sequenced material: CD4+ T cells sorted from PBMCs, taken 11 to 12 days after vaccination. The receptors originated from a man aged 45-65 years who received an inactivated influenza vaccine.

The CDR3 spells CASSLAAGWRSQETQYF. In nucleotides, the CDR3 is TGTGCCAGCAGCTTAGCCGCCGGTTGGCGATCTCAAGAGACCCAGTACTTC. The chain carries TRBV7-9 and TRBJ2-5; D is uncertain. Trimming pared 0 bases from V and 2 bases from J, leaving 16 bases between. Germline values: CDR1 SEHNR, CDR2 FQNEAQ (reference sequence). The CDR3 covers 17 residues.

This chain joins TRBV4-1 and TRBJ1-1; D may be TRBD1 (5 bases). This CDR3 region has 15 residues. CDR1 MGHRA and CDR2 YSYEKL come from the germline V gene. The germline V and J ends were trimmed by 5 bases and 2 bases, with 15 bases remaining between them. In nucleotides, the CDR3 is TGCGCCAGCAGCTGGGCAGGGAAAGGAAACACTGAAGCTTTCTTT. This encodes CASSWAGKGNTEAFF.

The CDR3 sequence is CASNGHGRYQETQYF. The CDR3 region has the DNA TGTGCCAGCAACGGACACGGAAGGTACCAAGAGACCCAGTACTTC. The chain is built from TRBV6-1 and TRBJ2-5; D possibly corresponds to TRBD1 (5 bases). V was trimmed by 7 bases and J by 0 bases, leaving 15 bases between them. CDR3 length: 15 residues. The germline gives CDR1 MNHNS, CDR2 SASEGT.

The chain employs TRBV20-1 and TRBJ2-5; TRBD2 matches 7 bases. The CDR3 sequence is 15 residues long. V shed 1 base and J 2 bases; nucleotides not matched to a gene: 7. Looked up from germline, CDR1 is DFQATT and CDR2 is SNEGSKA (reference sequence). CDR3 sequence reads: CSARGAGDRQETQYF. The DNA for the CDR3 is TGCAGTGCTAGAGGGGCGGGAGATAGACAAGAGACCCAGTACTTC.

In its sample, this clonotype was seen a few times. The genes are TRBV12-3 or TRBV12-4 and TRBJ2-1, with 9 bases aligning to TRBD2. The CDR3 contains 13 residues. J gave up 8 bases and V 8 bases, and 7 bases lay outside the gene matches. Here the CDR3 DNA reads TGTGCCAGCGTCCCTAGCGGGATCGATGAGCAGTTCTTC. Protein: CASVPSGIDEQFF.